This TCR beta chain originates from a study of blood T cells in healthy people across ages. Germline V gene sequence: CDR1 MDHEN, CDR2 SYDVKM. V lost 3 bases, J lost 4 bases, and 8 bases stayed unmatched. The CDR3 has 15 amino acids. A second PCR of about 7 to 11 cycles used a sample-barcoded 5' primer and a J-beta primer mix. TCRdb re-analysed the 5' RACE reads in MiXCR, keeping a single row per CDR3 protein. The repertoire holds roughly 1,700,000 distinct CDR3 sequences, with 28% as singletons. This clonotype was found a few times. The sequenced material came from blood. The chain is built from TRBV28 and TRBJ2-5, with 7 bases lining up with TRBD1. The receptor was isolated from a woman aged 25-40 years in good health. This CDR3 reads CASSFRNRGGETQYF. The CDR3 region has the DNA TGTGCCAGCAGTTTCAGGAACAGGGGTGGAGAGACCCAGTACTTC.